This is a list of T cell receptor beta chains from one sample in a study of CD8+ T cells in alopecia areata. The method was immunoSEQ multiplex PCR; TCRdb's version includes in-frame clones alone and lacks a portion of them. The sample contains approximately 300,000 clones, 58% of which appear only once. Sequenced here: CD4+ T cells sorted from blood, sampled at week 24, from a patient treated with tofacitinib. The receptor set was obtained from a human donor with alopecia areata. Both conserved end residues are part of each CDR3. Fields, in order: V gene, clone size, J gene, D gene, CDR3 protein, CDR3 DNA. D genes are given only for firm matches. Some rows have no size entry. The others give once, few or many, or a class for an expanded clone.

TRBV11-3	-	TRBJ1-2	-	CASSSNGWDGYTF	TGTGCCAGCAGCTCAAACGGTTGGGATGGCTACACCTTC
TRBV30	-	TRBJ1-1	TRBD1	CASRLGPGTGEKNTEAFF	TGTGCCTCCCGATTGGGACCCGGGACAGGGGAAAAGAACACTGAAGCTTTCTTT
TRBV5-4	-	TRBJ1-1	-	CASSQQGWTEAFF	TGTGCCAGCAGCCAACAGGGCTGGACTGAAGCTTTCTTT
TRBV30	-	TRBJ1-2	-	CAWRRTDYGYTF	TGTGCCTGGAGGCGGACAGACTATGGCTACACCTTC
TRBV5-4	-	TRBJ2-6	-	CASSHRDSGANVLTF	TGTGCCAGCAGCCACAGGGACTCTGGGGCCAACGTCCTGACTTTC
TRBV4-1	-	TRBJ1-2	-	CASSSVGRKTYGYTF	TGCGCCAGCAGCTCGGTCGGGCGGAAAACGTATGGCTACACCTTC
TRBV7-2	-	TRBJ1-1	-	CASSLTRPQEAFF	TGTGCCAGCAGCTTAACAAGACCACAAGAAGCTTTCTTT
TRBV7-3	-	TRBJ1-2	-	CASSPSGKGRNGYTF	TGTGCCAGCAGCCCCAGTGGTAAGGGGAGGAATGGCTACACCTTC
TRBV2	-	TRBJ1-1	TRBD1	CASSWDRAAEAFF	TGTGCCAGCAGTTGGGACAGGGCCGCTGAAGCTTTCTTT
TRBV27	-	TRBJ2-7	-	CASSFDSSYEQYF	TGTGCCAGCAGTTTCGACAGTTCCTACGAGCAGTACTTC
TRBV30	-	TRBJ1-2	TRBD1	CAWGTGHNYGYTF	TGTGCCTGGGGGACAGGGCATAACTATGGCTACACCTTC
TRBV7-9	-	TRBJ2-5	-	CASRPGVSETQYF	TGTGCCAGCAGGCCTGGGGTTTCTGAGACCCAGTACTTC
TRBV7-2	-	TRBJ1-5	-	CASSLGQPRNQPQHF	TGTGCCAGCAGCCTCGGACAGCCCCGCAATCAGCCCCAGCATTTT
TRBV27	-	TRBJ1-6	-	CASRGQGAHSPLHF	TGTGCCAGCAGGGGGCAAGGGGCCCATTCACCCCTCCACTTT
TRBV4-1	-	TRBJ2-7	TRBD2	CASSQDMAGGPYEQYF	TGCGCCAGCAGCCAAGATATGGCGGGGGGACCCTACGAGCAGTACTTC
TRBV29-1	-	TRBJ1-2	TRBD1	CSVGVSGQGVGYTF	TGCAGCGTTGGCGTCTCTGGACAGGGGGTTGGCTACACCTTC
TRBV7-2	once	TRBJ2-7	-	CASSPLRGSYEQYF	TGTGCCAGCAGCCCCTTGAGGGGCTCCTACGAGCAGTACTTC
TRBV30	few	TRBJ2-7	TRBD2	CAWNPLGEGSYEQYF	TGTGCCTGGAACCCCCTAGGGGAGGGCTCCTACGAGCAGTACTTC
TRBV7-8	-	TRBJ2-5	TRBD2	CASSLSTSGGRTQYF	TGTGCCAGCAGCTTATCGACTAGCGGGGGTCGGACCCAGTACTTC
TRBV5-1	once	TRBJ2-5	TRBD1	CASTVQGDPQETQYF	TGCGCCAGCACCGTACAGGGGGATCCCCAAGAGACCCAGTACTTC
TRBV29-1	-	TRBJ2-7	-	CSVEWGPSSYEQYF	TGCAGCGTTGAATGGGGACCGAGCTCCTACGAGCAGTACTTC
TRBV19	few	TRBJ2-1	-	CASSIEVTYNEQFF	TGTGCCAGTAGTATAGAGGTTACCTACAATGAGCAGTTCTTC
TRBV29-1	-	TRBJ1-2	-	CSVEQGYTF	TGCAGCGTTGAGCAAGGCTACACCTTC
TRBV30	-	TRBJ2-3	TRBD2	CAWSVGLAGSTDTQYF	TGTGCCTGGAGTGTGGGACTAGCGGGGAGCACAGATACGCAGTATTTT
TRBV2	-	TRBJ2-7	-	CASRDLRSYEQYF	TGTGCCAGCCGGGACTTAAGATCCTACGAGCAGTACTTC
TRBV19	few	TRBJ2-5	TRBD1	CASSIGQVVETQYF	TGTGCCAGTAGTATCGGACAGGTGGTGGAGACCCAGTACTTC
TRBV2	-	TRBJ2-3	TRBD2	CASSTRGGRRDTQYF	TGTGCCAGCAGCACCCGGGGAGGGCGACGAGATACGCAGTATTTT
TRBV30	-	TRBJ2-3	TRBD2	CAWRLGSSGVGDTQYF	TGTGCCTGGAGATTGGGGAGTAGCGGGGTTGGAGATACGCAGTATTTT
TRBV5-8	few	TRBJ2-7	-	CASSLPTGRRSYEQYF	TGTGCCAGCAGCTTACCTACAGGCCGCCGGTCCTACGAGCAGTACTTC
TRBV30	-	TRBJ2-7	-	CAWGQFYEQYF	TGTGCCTGGGGACAATTCTACGAGCAGTACTTC
TRBV4-1	-	TRBJ2-7	-	CASSQDAAGEQYF	TGCGCCAGCAGCCAAGACGCCGCTGGCGAGCAGTACTTC
TRBV7-2	-	TRBJ2-5	-	CASSPATRTQYF	TGTGCCAGCAGCCCCGCAACCCGGACCCAGTACTTC
TRBV5-4	-	TRBJ2-5	-	CASSPQKVGPETQYF	TGTGCCAGCAGCCCGCAAAAAGTGGGTCCCGAGACCCAGTACTTC
TRBV28	-	TRBJ2-5	-	CASSLGGFGEGIQETQYF	TGTGCCAGCAGTTTGGGGGGATTCGGGGAAGGGATCCAAGAGACCCAGTACTTC
TRBV29-1	-	TRBJ2-3	TRBD1	CSVDGLSGDRGGTDTQYF	TGCAGCGTTGATGGGCTTAGTGGGGACAGGGGTGGCACAGATACGCAGTATTTT
TRBV28	few	TRBJ1-5	-	CASSPTWTRGQANQPQHF	TGTGCCAGCAGCCCTACTTGGACAAGGGGCCAGGCCAATCAGCCCCAGCATTTT
TRBV4-3	-	TRBJ2-3	TRBD2	CASSLAGGSTDTQYF	TGCGCCAGCAGCCTAGCGGGGGGGAGCACAGATACGCAGTATTTT
TRBV30	once	TRBJ2-5	TRBD1	CAWSRTGVQETQYF	TGTGCCTGGAGCAGGACAGGGGTTCAAGAGACCCAGTACTTC
TRBV29-1	-	TRBJ2-5	TRBD1	CSLRNRGYQETQYF	TGCAGCCTTCGCAACAGGGGGTACCAAGAGACCCAGTACTTC
TRBV11-2	-	TRBJ2-1	TRBD2	CASSPRLAKIYNEQFF	TGTGCCAGCAGCCCCCGACTAGCGAAAATCTACAATGAGCAGTTCTTC
TRBV5-1	-	TRBJ2-3	-	CASRTLYTDTQYF	TGCGCCAGCAGGACACTGTACACAGATACGCAGTATTTT